Following are 28 T cell receptor beta chains from one sample sequenced in a study of T cells in localized non-small cell lung cancer. Clones were read by immunoSEQ multiplex PCR, and TCRdb kept only the in-frame ones, dropping some. The sample contains 2,000 to 2,500 clones, approximately 30% of which appear only once. Specimen: normal lung tissue next to the tumor, collected before any cancer treatment. The receptors here all came from a man aged 35 to 69 with stage III lung adenocarcinoma.

The chain is built from TRBV19 and TRBJ2-5; 7 nucleotides agree with TRBD1. V trimming: 4 bases; J trimming: 2 bases; junction bases outside the gene matches: 7. The CDR3 has 15 amino acids. Germline CDR1 reads LNHDA; CDR2 reads SQIVND (reference sequence). The CDR3 coding sequence is TGTGCCAGTAGTACCCCGACAGGGAATCAAGAGACCCAGTACTTC. The encoded protein is CASSTPTGNQETQYF.

This clone was recorded only once. This chain joins TRBV12-5 and TRBJ1-1; D gene unclear. The germline V gene has CDR1 LGHNT and CDR2 FRNRAP. Trimming removed 2 bases from V and 4 bases from J, with 11 bases in between. CDR3 size: 14 residues. The CDR3 sequence: CASGLMPGSTEAFF. CDR3 nucleotide sequence: TGTGCTAGTGGTTTGATGCCGGGCAGCACTGAAGCTTTCTTT.

In its sample, this clone is large. The chain couples TRBV11-3 to TRBJ1-4; no clear D gene. The CDR3 spans 15 residues. Trimming took off 5 bases at V and 7 bases at J, with 17 bases between the two ends. CDR1 and CDR2 (germline): SGHNT, YENEEA. CDR3 sequence reads: CASSLLGSTGEKLFF. CDR3 bases: TGTGCCAGCAGCCTGCTGGGGTCAACGGGTGAAAAACTGTTTTTT.

The gene calls are TRBV28 and TRBJ2-5; the D gene could be TRBD1 or TRBD2 (6 bases each). The V end was cut by 5 bases, the J end by 4 bases, with 11 bases between. The CDR3 loop spans 13 amino acids. Per the germline V gene, CDR1 is MDHEN and CDR2 is SYDVKM. The CDR3 region is CASSPGGGETQYF. The CDR3, as DNA: TGTGCCAGCAGTCCCGGAGGGGGAGAGACCCAGTACTTC.

V is TRBV6-8 and J is TRBJ2-5, with D perhaps given as TRBD1 or TRBD2 (7 bases each). Trimming took 6 bases from V and 2 from J, leaving 13 bases between them. The CDR3 length is 14 residues. Germline CDR1 and CDR2: MNHGY and SAAAGT. CDR3 coding DNA: TGTGCCAGCAGATCGGGGGGACAGCAAGAGACCCAGTACTTC. Encoded protein: CASRSGGQQETQYF.

There are a few counts of this clone. V gene TRBV4-1 combines with J gene TRBJ2-3; a weak D match, TRBD2 (6 bases). CDR1 is MGHRA, CDR2 YSYEKL, per germline. The CDR3 consists of 14 residues. V was clipped by 1 base and J by 15 bases, with 20 bases between them. As DNA, the CDR3 is TGCGCCAGCAGCCAAGGGGCGGAGGGACTTTTCATCTATTTT. It codes for CASSQGAEGLFIYF.

The chain combines TRBV30 with TRBJ2-2; D is tentatively TRBD1 or TRBD2 (5 bases each). The CDR3 contains 14 residues. From germline, CDR1 is GTSNPN and CDR2 SVGIG (reference sequence). V was trimmed by 3 bases and J by 7 bases, leaving 15 bases between them. Here the CDR3 reads CAWRTLGAHGELFF. CDR3 DNA sequence: TGTGCCTGGAGAACCCTCGGGGCGCACGGGGAGCTGTTTTTT.

V is TRBV5-1 and J is TRBJ2-2; 10 nucleotides align to TRBD2. The CDR3 loop spans 15 amino acids. Germline values: CDR1 SGHRS, CDR2 YFSETQ. V was clipped by 0 bases and J by 6 bases; unmatched bases: 2. The CDR3 spells CASSLVLAGAGELFF. CDR3 DNA sequence: TGCGCCAGCAGCTTGGTTCTAGCGGGAGCCGGGGAGCTGTTTTTT.

This clone is termed medium-sized. This chain connects TRBV7-1 to TRBJ2-1; TRBD1 agrees at 9 bases. TRBV7-1 is recorded as an ORF, its role being uncertain. V trimming: 5 bases; J trimming: 14 bases; junction bases outside the gene matches: 10. The CDR3 extends over 13 amino acids. CDR3 region: CASSLLRDREEFF. The CDR3 nucleotides read TGTGCCAGCAGCCTCCTCCGGGACAGGGAGGAGTTCTTC.

This clone was seen many times. The chain carries TRBV6-8 and TRBJ1-3; tentative D call: TRBD1 (6 bases). V was pared by 10 bases and J by 0 bases, with 22 bases between. CDR3 length: 17 amino acids. Germline-derived CDR1 and CDR2 are MNHGY and SAAAGT. This CDR3 is CATLGQPASGSGNTIYF. Written as DNA, the CDR3 is TGTGCCACTCTAGGACAGCCCGCCTCGGGCTCTGGAAACACCATATATTTT.

The rearrangement links TRBV11-3 to TRBJ2-6; either TRBD1 or TRBD2 may supply D (5 bases each). Per germline, CDR1 SGHNT and CDR2 YENEEA. V shed 1 base and J shed 3 bases, with 7 bases lying between them. The CDR3 sequence is 15 residues long. CDR3 region: CASSLGGYGANVLTF. The CDR3 DNA reads as TGTGCCAGCAGCTTAGGGGGGTATGGGGCCAACGTCCTGACTTTC.

This clone turned up a few times. CDR3 residues: CASSHDRAYEQYF. The CDR3 DNA reads as TGTGCCAGCTCTCACGACAGGGCCTACGAGCAGTACTTC. The chain recombines TRBV6-8 with TRBJ2-7; 7 positions agree with TRBD1. The CDR3 is made up of 13 amino acids. V lost 8 bases to trimming and J lost 2 bases; unmatched junction nucleotides: 6. Germline values: CDR1 MNHGY, CDR2 SAAAGT.

The V and J genes are TRBV19 and TRBJ1-1; D gene ambiguous. Germline lookup yields CDR1 LNHDA and CDR2 SQIVND (reference sequence). Trimming removed 6 bases from V and 2 bases from J, with 13 bases in between. The length of the CDR3 is 14 residues. The CDR3 sequence: CASRVTPKNTEAFF. CDR3 coding DNA: TGTGCCAGTAGGGTGACACCAAAAAACACTGAAGCTTTCTTT. The variable domain in full, with the rest retrieved from reference TRBV19 and TRBJ1-1, is DGGITQSPKYLFRKEGQNVTLSCEQNLNHDAMYWYRQDPGQGLRLIYYSQIVNDFQKGDIAEGYSVSREKKESFPLTVTSAQKNPTAFYLCASRVTPKNTEAFFGQGTRLTVV.

V is TRBV9 and J is TRBJ2-2; D possibly corresponds to TRBD2 (6 bases). Germline V gene sequence: CDR1 SGDLS, CDR2 YYNGEE. V lost 5 bases and J 0 bases, leaving 11 bases between the germline ends. The length of the CDR3 is 15 residues. The DNA for the CDR3 is TGTGCCAGCAGTGTCCTAGCGTCGAACACCGGGGAGCTGTTTTTT. This encodes CASSVLASNTGELFF.

This sequence joins TRBV5-1 and TRBJ2-1, with 13 bases matching TRBD2. Looked up from germline, CDR1 is SGHRS and CDR2 is YFSETQ. The ends lost 3 bases at V and 7 bases at J; junction bases unmatched: 4. The CDR3 loop spans 15 amino acids. In DNA, the CDR3 is TGCGCCAGCAGCTCGGGACTAGCGGGATGGAATGAGCAGTTCTTC. Translated, it gives CASSSGLAGWNEQFF.

This clone qualifies as large. The chain couples TRBV19 to TRBJ1-2; weak D call: TRBD1 (6 bases). Germline V gene data show CDR1 as LNHDA and CDR2 as SQIVND (reference sequence). This CDR3 is built from 13 residues. The V end lost 5 bases, the J end lost 7 bases, and 14 bases lay between the germline ends. This chain's CDR3 is CASSVLGGGGYTF. CDR3 nucleotide sequence: TGTGCCAGTAGTGTTCTTGGGGGCGGTGGCTACACCTTC. Looking up the rest from reference TRBV19 and TRBJ1-2 gives the full variable domain: DGGITQSPKYLFRKEGQNVTLSCEQNLNHDAMYWYRQDPGQGLRLIYYSQIVNDFQKGDIAEGYSVSREKKESFPLTVTSAQKNPTAFYLCASSVLGGGGYTFGSGTRLTVV.

This clone was seen a handful of times. This chain's CDR3 is CASSVSGTGMRGYTF. CDR3 nucleotides: TGTGCCAGCAGCGTATCCGGGACAGGGATGAGGGGCTACACCTTC. The chain carries TRBV9 and TRBJ1-2; 9 positions agree with TRBD1. Germline V lookup: CDR1 SGDLS, CDR2 YYNGEE. This CDR3 spans 15 amino acids. V dropped 1 base and J dropped 8; count of bases not matched to a gene: 9.

The chain uses TRBV9 and TRBJ1-1, with D uncertain. Germline CDR1 SGDLS, CDR2 YYNGEE. This CDR3 region has 12 residues. V lost 0 bases to trimming and J lost 3 bases, with 3 bases between them. CDR3 in amino acids: CASSVGDTEAFF. CDR3 nucleotides: TGTGCCAGCAGCGTAGGGGACACTGAAGCTTTCTTT.

In its sample, this clone was seen a few times. This sequence joins TRBV11-3 and TRBJ2-2; D gene unclear. V was pared by 1 base and J by 0 bases, with 3 bases between. The CDR3 consists of 14 residues. CDR1 and CDR2 from the germline V gene are SGHNT and YENEEA. The CDR3 sequence: CASSLVANTGELFF. The CDR3 bases are TGTGCCAGCAGCTTAGTAGCGAACACCGGGGAGCTGTTTTTT. Full variable domain (outside the CDR3, taken from reference TRBV11-3 and TRBJ2-2): EAGVVQSPRYKIIEKKQPVAFWCNPISGHNTLYWYLQNLGQGPELLIRYENEEAVDDSQLPKDRFSAERLKGVDSTLKIQPAELGDSAVYLCASSLVANTGELFFGEGSRLTVL.

This clone was recorded a few times. The chain carries TRBV9 and TRBJ1-1; no clear D gene. Per the germline V gene, CDR1 is SGDLS and CDR2 is YYNGEE. The CDR3 spans 13 residues. V gave up 3 bases and J gave up 2 bases, with 8 bases separating them. CDR3 loop: CASSGGGNTEAFF. The CDR3 DNA follows: TGTGCCAGCAGCGGAGGAGGAAACACTGAAGCTTTCTTT.

The count of this clone is one. The chain combines TRBV18 with TRBJ2-3; D unresolved. The CDR3 totals 15 residues. V was clipped by 2 bases and J by 0 bases, with 9 bases between them. From germline, CDR1 is KGHSH and CDR2 LQKENI. CDR3 sequence reads: CASSPSRSSTDTQYF. The DNA of the CDR3 is TGTGCCAGCTCACCAAGCAGGTCTAGCACAGATACGCAGTATTTT.

This rearrangement joins TRBV19 to TRBJ2-3, with TRBD1 matching over 7 bases. This CDR3 comprises 14 residues. The germline gives CDR1 LNHDA, CDR2 SQIVND (reference sequence). The trim removed 1 base at V and 6 bases at J, leaving 4 bases unmatched. DNA of the CDR3: TGTGCCAGTAGTATAGGAGGGGGCCAGGATACGCAGTATTTT. Its translation: CASSIGGGQDTQYF.

This chain uses TRBV19 with TRBJ1-1; no clear D gene. CDR1 is LNHDA and CDR2 is SQIVND in the germline V gene (reference sequence). The CDR3 is made up of 14 amino acids. The germline V and J ends were trimmed by 6 bases and 1 base, with 12 bases remaining between them. The CDR3 DNA is TGTGCCAGTAGGGAAGCCCTAGGGAACACTGAAGCTTTCTTT. It encodes CASREALGNTEAFF.

The V and J genes are TRBV9 and TRBJ2-7; either TRBD1 or TRBD2 may fit D (5 bases each). V was trimmed by 4 bases and J by 3 bases, leaving 17 bases between them. Germline CDR1 is SGDLS and CDR2 is YYNGEE. This CDR3 is 15 amino acids long. The CDR3 DNA reads as TGTGCCAGCAGCCCCCTGGGGGTTAAAAGCTACGAGCAGTACTTC. It specifies CASSPLGVKSYEQYF.

This chain links TRBV9 with TRBJ1-2; 9 bases align to TRBD1. V gave up 3 bases and J gave up 7 bases; unmatched junction bases: 10. Germline assignment: CDR1 SGDLS and CDR2 YYNGEE. The CDR3 totals 15 residues. The CDR3 spells CASSATGTGIGGYTF. In nucleotides, the CDR3 is TGTGCCAGCAGCGCGACCGGGACAGGGATCGGTGGCTACACCTTC.

The chain is built from TRBV19 and TRBJ2-1, with D hard to call. Trimming removed 6 bases at V and 6 bases at J, with 18 bases between. Per germline, CDR1 LNHDA and CDR2 SQIVND (reference sequence). CDR3 length equals 15 residues. In nucleotides, the CDR3 is TGTGCCAGTAGCAAACATATCCGGACGGGCAATGAGCAGTTCTTC. Its translation: CASSKHIRTGNEQFF.

This clone was recorded a few times. This sequence joins TRBV12-2 and TRBJ2-1; TRBD2 is taken as the D call from the table, unchecked against the DNA. TRBV12-2 is tagged as a pseudogene. The CDR3 extends over 15 amino acids. The CDR3 spells CASSLGTSGNNEQFF. CDR3 in DNA: TGTGCCAGTTCCCTGGGGACTAGCGGGAACAATGAGCAGTTCTTC.

The chain has TRBV14 and TRBJ2-5; tentative D call: TRBD2 (5 bases). In germline, CDR1 is SGHDN, CDR2 FVKESK. Trimming removed 2 bases at V and 5 bases at J, with 12 bases between. The CDR3 loop spans 14 amino acids. CDR3 in DNA: TGTGCCAGCAGCCAAAATACACGCGGGGAGACCCAGTACTTC. It yields the protein CASSQNTRGETQYF.